This passage covers 25 T cell receptor beta chains from one sample sequenced in a study of shared clonotypes between healthy human individuals. The data were produced by immunoSEQ multiplex PCR, yet TCRdb's version contains in-frame clones alone and is incomplete. This sample yields 2.3 million or so clones, of which approximately 93% are seen a single time; 0.3% to 0.4% belongs to the top ten. The source material was naive CD4+ T cells from PBMCs. Subset of the sample: CD45RA+ positively selected. The source of these receptors is a man aged 18 to 29 in good health. Some clones in this sample may be carry-over from other donors' samples.

This chain uses TRBV6-5 with TRBJ2-3; D call uncertain. Trimming stripped 8 bases from V and 1 base from J, with 10 bases between. This CDR3 comprises 13 residues. Looked up from germline, CDR1 is MNHEY and CDR2 is SVGAGI. The CDR3 spells CASLRAGTDTQYF. Here the CDR3 DNA reads TGTGCCAGCCTCCGGGCAGGCACAGATACGCAGTATTTT.

The CDR3 DNA reads as TGCAGCGTGGGCCCTGGGACCTGGACAGGGTCTTCCTACGAGCAGTACTTC. Amino acids: CSVGPGTWTGSSYEQYF. The chain is built from TRBV29-1 and TRBJ2-7; 8 bases align to TRBD1. Germline lookup yields CDR1 SQVTM and CDR2 ANQGSEA. The CDR3 sequence is 17 residues long. The V gene end was trimmed by 6 bases and the J gene end by 1 base; junction bases not matched to a gene: 17.

V usage is TRBV5-6 and J usage is TRBJ1-2, with 7 bases matching TRBD1. CDR3 length: 14 residues. Trimming took 4 bases from V and 3 from J; bases not matched to a gene: 6. The germline V gene encodes CDR1 SGHDT and CDR2 YYEEEE. Here the CDR3 reads CASSPTGFYYGYTF. For the CDR3, the DNA is TGTGCCAGCAGCCCGACAGGGTTCTACTATGGCTACACCTTC.

In DNA, the CDR3 is TGTGCCAGCAGCTTGGCTGGCGGGAGGGCCACAGATACGCAGTATTTT. Protein sequence: CASSLAGGRATDTQYF. This chain links TRBV5-4 with TRBJ2-3; the match to TRBD2 covers 9 bases. Germline assignment: CDR1 SGHNT and CDR2 YYREEE (reference sequence). This CDR3 has 16 amino acids. The J segment lost 2 bases and the V segment lost 0 bases, leaving 4 bases of the junction unmatched.

The gene calls are TRBV18 and TRBJ2-2; D call uncertain. With 2 bases removed from V and 1 base from J, the gap between germline ends came to 8 bases. Germline V CDR1 and CDR2: KGHSH, LQKENI. CDR3 length: 15 residues. The CDR3 sequence is CASSPTQENTGELFF. CDR3 in DNA: TGTGCCAGCTCACCAACCCAAGAGAACACCGGGGAGCTGTTTTTT.

The V and J genes are TRBV4-2 and TRBJ2-6; D call uncertain. CDR3 size: 16 residues. Trimming shortened V by 0 bases and J by 2 bases, and 8 bases separated the two germline ends. Germline V gene lookup returns CDR1 LGHNA and CDR2 YNFKEQ. CDR3 in DNA: TGTGCCAGCAGCCAAGATTTACCTACTGGGGCCAACGTCCTGACTTTC. Amino acid sequence: CASSQDLPTGANVLTF.

This clone appeared a single time. Other DNA sequences from this sample encode an identical CDR3 as well. The chain's CDR3 is CASSLAHQETQYF. DNA of the CDR3: TGCGCCAGCAGCCTGGCGCACCAAGAGACCCAGTACTTC. This chain links TRBV5-1 with TRBJ2-5, with D uncertain. This CDR3 comprises 13 residues. V lost 4 bases and J lost 0, with 7 bases in between. Per the germline V gene, CDR1 is SGHRS and CDR2 is YFSETQ.

The chain carries TRBV6-5 and TRBJ1-2; weak D call: TRBD1 (5 bases). The length of the CDR3 is 14 residues. Per the germline V gene, CDR1 is MNHEY and CDR2 is SVGAGI. The V gene lost 4 bases and the J gene lost 4 bases, with 13 bases spanning the gap. The CDR3 region has the DNA TGTGCCAGCAGTTCCCCAGGGCTTAGCTATGGCTACACCTTC. Protein product: CASSSPGLSYGYTF.

CDR3 nucleotides: TGTGCCAGCAGGCCACCACAGGGGCTTTCGAACACTGAAGCTTTCTTT. It codes for CASRPPQGLSNTEAFF. The chain has TRBV6-6 and TRBJ1-1, with 7 bases matching TRBD1. Germline V gives CDR1 MNHNY, CDR2 SVGAGI (reference sequence). CDR3 length: 16 residues. J gave up 1 base and V 6 bases, and 11 bases lay outside the gene matches.

This clone was counted a few times. V gene TRBV18 combines with J gene TRBJ1-1; D uncertain. Germline values: CDR1 KGHSH, CDR2 LQKENI. The CDR3 covers 15 residues. V lost 1 base, J lost 1 base, and 10 bases lay in between. CDR3 sequence reads: CASSPLEAGNTEAFF. The CDR3 coding sequence is TGTGCCAGCTCACCACTAGAGGCGGGGAACACTGAAGCTTTCTTT.

Comment on this clone: The sample contains more than one DNA sequence encoding this CDR3. The chain couples TRBV7-6 to TRBJ2-7; 10 nucleotides line up with TRBD2. V shed 6 bases, J shed 3 bases, and the junction held 2 bases outside the gene matches. The CDR3 length is 13 residues. CDR1 is SGHVS and CDR2 is FNYEAQ in the germline V gene. The chain's CDR3 is CASSRTSGYEQYF. The DNA for the CDR3 is TGTGCCAGCAGTCGGACTAGCGGCTACGAGCAGTACTTC.

The chain is built from TRBV5-4 and TRBJ1-1; 8 nucleotides align to TRBD1. CDR3 size: 15 residues. Germline CDR1 SGHNT, CDR2 YYREEE (reference sequence). J gave up 2 bases and V 4 bases, and 7 bases lay outside the gene matches. The chain's CDR3 is CASSTPSGGNTEAFF. The CDR3 DNA follows: TGTGCCAGCAGCACCCCTTCAGGGGGCAACACTGAAGCTTTCTTT.

This sequence joins TRBV5-1 and TRBJ1-4; no clear D gene. Germline loops: CDR1 SGHRS, CDR2 YFSETQ. This CDR3 contains 15 residues. The V and J ends lost 2 bases and 2 bases respectively, with 10 bases between them. CDR3 sequence (DNA): TGCGCCAGCAGCTTTTCCCTGGGGACTAATGAAAAACTGTTTTTT. This encodes CASSFSLGTNEKLFF.

V and J are TRBV5-8 and TRBJ2-5; possibly TRBD1 for D (6 bases). Germline loops: CDR1 SGHTS, CDR2 YDEGEE. The CDR3 is 15 residues long. Trimming removed 4 bases from V and 4 bases from J, with 17 bases in between. For the CDR3, the DNA is TGTGCCAGCAGCCCTGGGGGACACGGACGAGAGACCCAGTACTTC. This sequence encodes CASSPGGHGRETQYF. Full variable domain (missing parts from reference TRBV5-8 and TRBJ2-5): EAGVTQSPTHLIKTRGQQATLRCSPISGHTSVYWYQQALGLGLQFLLWYDEGEERNRGNFPPRFSGRQFPNYSSELNVNALELEDSALYLCASSPGGHGRETQYFGPGTRLLVL.

CDR3 region: CSVEDEGPSYEQYF. CDR3 in DNA: TGCAGCGTTGAAGATGAAGGGCCCTCCTACGAGCAGTACTTC. The chain employs TRBV29-1 and TRBJ2-7, with no clear D. Germline V CDR1 and CDR2: SQVTM, ANQGSEA. The CDR3 runs 14 residues. The ends were cut back, 0 bases at V and 0 bases at J, with 9 bases in the middle.

V is TRBV19 and J is TRBJ2-5; 9 nucleotides align to TRBD1. V shed 10 bases and J 4 bases; nucleotides not matched to a gene: 7. CDR1 is LNHDA and CDR2 is SQIVND in the germline V gene (reference sequence). The CDR3 spans 13 residues. The CDR3 nucleotides read TGTGCCACTACAGGGGGCGTGAGAGAGACCCAGTACTTC. It encodes CATTGGVRETQYF.

V is TRBV7-2 and J is TRBJ1-4; D ambiguous. V lost 4 bases and J lost 7, with 13 bases in between. The CDR3 is 14 amino acids. CDR1 and CDR2 (germline): SGHTA, FQGNSA. The CDR3 nucleotides read TGTGCCAGCAGCTCCGTTTTTTTCAGTGAAAAACTGTTTTTT. Translated: CASSSVFFSEKLFF. Supplemented by reference TRBV7-2 and TRBJ1-4, the full variable domain reads GAGVSQSPSNKVTEKGKDVELRCDPISGHTALYWYRQSLGQGLEFLIYFQGNSAPDKSGLPSDRFSAERTGGSVSTLTIQRTQQEDSAVYLCASSSVFFSEKLFFGSGTQLSVL.

V and J are TRBV27 and TRBJ1-1; 7 bases are shared with TRBD1. The ends lost 8 bases at V and 9 bases at J; junction bases unmatched: 12. CDR1 is MNHEY, CDR2 SMNVEV, per germline (reference sequence). This CDR3 comprises 13 residues. The DNA for the CDR3 is TGTGCCAGCGGAACAGGGGAGACAGCGAAAGCTTTCTTT. Protein product: CASGTGETAKAFF.

The chain has TRBV6-6 and TRBJ2-5; tentative D call: TRBD1 (6 bases). CDR1 MNHNY and CDR2 SVGAGI come from the germline V gene (reference sequence). The CDR3 spans 12 residues. The V gene lost 5 bases and the J gene lost 4 bases, with 8 bases spanning the gap. The CDR3 spells CASSQGGETQYF. DNA of the CDR3: TGTGCCAGCAGTCAAGGGGGAGAGACCCAGTACTTC.

The V call is TRBV9, the J call TRBJ2-3; D call uncertain. Trimming pared 4 bases from V and 1 base from J, leaving 7 bases between. Germline CDR1 is SGDLS and CDR2 is YYNGEE. CDR3 size: 13 residues. The CDR3 loop is CASSSPRTDTQYF. In DNA, the CDR3 is TGTGCCAGCAGCTCACCTCGCACAGATACGCAGTATTTT.

V usage is TRBV28 and J usage is TRBJ1-1; TRBD1 agrees at 11 bases. Trimming removed 3 bases from V and 5 bases from J; junction bases left unmatched: 5. CDR1 and CDR2 from the germline V gene are MDHEN and SYDVKM. The CDR3 totals 15 residues. The CDR3 DNA reads as TGTGCCAGCAGTTTGGGGACAGGGGGGAGAACTGAAGCTTTCTTT. Amino acid sequence: CASSLGTGGRTEAFF.

This clone was counted a single time. The same CDR3 can be traced to other DNA sequences in this sample. In DNA form, the CDR3 reads TGTGCCAGTAGTATTCGCAATGAGCAGTTCTTC. It yields the protein CASSIRNEQFF. The chain combines TRBV19 with TRBJ2-1, with unresolved D. The germline V and J ends were trimmed by 3 bases and 6 bases, with 3 bases remaining between them. The germline gives CDR1 LNHDA, CDR2 SQIVND (reference sequence). The CDR3 spans 11 residues.

The chain employs TRBV5-1 and TRBJ2-4; 7 bases are shared with TRBD1. V was pared by 1 base and J by 3 bases, with 4 bases of the junction left unmatched. The CDR3 contains 15 residues. CDR1 SGHRS and CDR2 YFSETQ come from the germline V gene. The CDR3 nucleotides are TGCGCCAGCAGCTTGTCCGGGACAGTCAAAAACATTCAGTACTTC. This gives the protein CASSLSGTVKNIQYF.

Note on this clone: The same CDR3 can be traced to other DNA sequences in this sample. CDR3 amino acids: CASSIRRDQETQYF. CDR3 nucleotides: TGCGCCAGCAGCATAAGACGGGACCAAGAGACCCAGTACTTC. The chain links TRBV5-1 to TRBJ2-5; D unresolved. V lost 4 bases and J lost 0, with 10 bases in between. Germline lookup yields CDR1 SGHRS and CDR2 YFSETQ. The CDR3 is 14 residues long.

This clone has just one count. The chain employs TRBV7-3 and TRBJ2-7; tentatively, D is TRBD2 (6 bases). This CDR3 contains 12 residues. Per germline, CDR1 SGHTA and CDR2 FQGTGA. Deletions cut 3 bases from V and 7 bases from J, with 10 bases between. The DNA of the CDR3 is TGTGCCAGCAGCTTCCCGCGGGGTGAGCAGTACTTC. Translated: CASSFPRGEQYF.